This TCR beta chain is from a study of T-cell memory formation after mild COVID-19 (dated by TCRdb to the early 2020s). In the study overall: TCR sequence clusters from the two donors were found to be largely donor specific. Longitudinal TCRalpha and TCRbeta repertoire sequencing tracked T-cell clones expanding and contracting after mild COVID-19 in a couple of donors. The cohort comprised two young, previously healthy adult volunteers, one female and one male.

PBMCs were isolated by Ficoll-Paque density gradient centrifugation. Sequencing was performed on an Illumina NovaSeq 6000. cDNA libraries for TCRalpha and TCRbeta were prepared by 5'RACE using constant-segment primers, with sample barcodes and unique molecular identifiers added. RNA was extracted from every sample with Trizol reagent. Library amplification was performed in two PCR steps, and a second sample barcode and Illumina TruSeq adapters were introduced in the second step. Sequencing of libraries was performed on an Illumina NovaSeq with 2 x 150 bp paired-end reads. From the authors' description of their analysis: Reads were demultiplexed and collapsed into UMI-guided consensus sequences with migec v1.2.7. Using mixcr v2.1.11, the UMI consensuses were aligned to TRA and TRB V and J templates and assembled into clonotypes. Expanded or contracted clonotypes were those called significant by both edgeR and NoisET, with noise models trained on biological replicates. For edgeR calls, the thresholds were a false discovery rate-adjusted p below 0.01 and a log2 fold-change of 1. PCA with hierarchical clustering of max-normalized trajectories of the 1000 most abundant clonotypes was used as exploratory dynamics analysis. Each responding clone was given a CD4 or CD8 phenotype based on the CD4+ and CD8+ repertoires, which had been sequenced separately. TCRdb itself trimmed the public reads at Q25 with fastp, ran MiXCR and retained productive beta chains. A single entry per CDR3 protein holds the most common genes and DNA from its merged rows. Here the V and J calls rest on TCRdb's processing, not on the authors' analysis. Counted in this sample were some 150,000 distinct CDR3 sequences; 14% of them appeared once. The ten largest account for about 30% of the sample.

What the study reported, not specific to this receptor: Some responding clones were found in pre-infection memory, which suggests that pre-existing cross-reactive memory T cells took part in the SARS-CoV-2 response. Clones contracting from day 15 to 85 had balanced CD4/CD8 phenotypes, while a second wave expanding from day 15 to 37 was biased towards CD4+. The study covered only two mild cases, and larger cohorts including severe cases with pre-infection samples were considered necessary. Contracting CD4+ clones were located mainly in the CM and EM memory subsets, whereas CD8+ clones were found to be enriched in EMRA. The second-wave clones that peaked on day 37 were not confirmed to be SARS-CoV-2 specific.

A few counts support this clonotype. This clone's antigen is unknown. It has no much larger one-base neighbor in the sample; base qualities were not kept. In the germline V gene, CDR1 corresponds to KGHDR and CDR2 to SFDVKD. Including the terminal cysteine and phenylalanine, the CDR3 comprises 14 residues. The kept DNA is CDR3 alone, 42 bases in frame from the first base. Between the V and J ends, shortened by 4 bases and 10 bases respectively, the junction contains 16 bases. The sequenced sample consisted of PBMCs or a T cell subset sorted from them (not recorded which). This receptor was taken from an adult woman who had mild COVID-19 (a few samples of this study predate the infection). The sample titles of this study are shuffled in the database, so cell type and time point are left out; the donor was told from shared clones. The chain is made from TRBV24-1 and TRBJ2-1, and possibly TRBD1, on 6 matching bases. For the CDR3, the sequence is CATSEFTGSGEQFF. The DNA is as follows: TGTGCCACCAGTGAGTTTACAGGGTCGGGGGAGCAGTTCTTC.